Each of the 32 T cell receptor beta chains below was sequenced from the same sample in a study of blood T cells in healthy people across ages. A second PCR of about 7 to 11 cycles used a sample-barcoded 5' primer and a J-beta primer mix. Via MiXCR, TCRdb re-called the 5' RACE reads, giving one row per CDR3 protein. The sample consists of approximately 900,000 distinct CDR3 sequences, 48% of them appearing once. Sequenced sample: blood. Source of these receptors: a man aged 25 to 45 in good health.

V is TRBV3-1 and J is TRBJ2-7; 9 positions agree with TRBD2. The V gene's germline CDR1 is LGHDT and CDR2 YNNKEL (reference sequence). The CDR3 is 16 residues long. The V gene end was trimmed by 0 bases and the J gene end by 6 bases; junction bases not matched to a gene: 9. The CDR3 sequence is CASSQESRAGGGEQYF. In DNA form, the CDR3 reads TGTGCCAGCAGCCAAGAATCACGAGCGGGGGGTGGCGAGCAGTACTTC.

Details on this clonotype: A read error may produce the germline difference seen at one junction end. The chain employs TRBV6-2 or TRBV6-3 and TRBJ2-4; D is tentatively TRBD1 or TRBD2 (5 bases each). Germline loops: CDR1 MNHEY, CDR2 SVGEGT. The CDR3 has 14 amino acids. CDR3 loop: CAGSYSGLGNIQYF. DNA for the CDR3: TGTGCCGGCAGTTACTCGGGGCTCGGGAACATTCAGTACTTC.

This clonotype has just a few counts. The chain joins TRBV3-1 to TRBJ2-7; 10 positions agree with TRBD2. The CDR3 is 15 amino acids. Germline loops: CDR1 LGHDT, CDR2 YNNKEL (reference sequence). Unmatched junction bases numbered 6, after V lost 3 bases and J lost 4 bases. As DNA, the CDR3 is TGTGCCAGCAGCCAGAAAGCGGGGGGGCTATACGAGCAGTACTTC. Translation gives CASSQKAGGLYEQYF.

V is TRBV27 and J is TRBJ2-1; D is possibly TRBD1 (5 bases). The CDR3 spans 17 residues. Looked up from germline, CDR1 is MNHEY and CDR2 is SMNVEV (reference sequence). The V end was cut by 3 bases, the J end by 0 bases, with 15 bases between. The CDR3, as DNA: TGTGCCAGCAGTTTGGTCGCAGGGTTTAGCTCCTACAATGAGCAGTTCTTC. Encoded protein: CASSLVAGFSSYNEQFF.

This clonotype was observed a few times. The germline gene is not matched at one end of the junction; a read error may be the cause. The J gene is TRBJ2-5, the V gene TRBV12-3 or TRBV12-4, with D hard to call. There are 13 residues in the CDR3. The CDR3, as DNA: TGTGCCAGCAGTTTACTGGAACCAGAGGCCCAGTACTTC. It translates to CASSLLEPEAQYF.

The chain combines TRBV18 with TRBJ2-1, with D tentatively TRBD2 (6 bases). CDR1 and CDR2 (germline): KGHSH, LQKENI. This CDR3 has 14 residues. V lost 6 bases and J 8 bases, leaving 17 bases between the germline ends. For the CDR3, the DNA is TGTGCCAGCTCCAACCCCTCCGGAGGGGATGAGCAGTTCTTC. Protein sequence: CASSNPSGGDEQFF.

The chain has TRBV4-1 and TRBJ1-5; 8 nucleotides agree with TRBD1. With V trimmed by 3 bases and J by 4 bases, 5 bases remained unmatched. CDR3 length equals 15 residues. Germline V gene lookup returns CDR1 MGHRA and CDR2 YSYEKL. The CDR3 region has the DNA TGCGCCAGCAGCCACGCCGACAGGGGAAATCAGCCCCAGCATTTT. Translation: CASSHADRGNQPQHF.

This chain connects TRBV20-1 to TRBJ2-4; 10 bases line up with TRBD1. V lost 5 bases and J lost 0; bases outside the gene matches: 4. The CDR3 runs 15 residues. Looked up from germline, CDR1 is DFQATT and CDR2 is SNEGSKA (reference sequence). CDR3 DNA: TGCAGTGCTCCGGACAGGGGGATAGCCAAAAACATTCAGTACTTC. Protein sequence: CSAPDRGIAKNIQYF.

As regards this clonotype: It may be a read error: a sequence one base away is much more abundant. V is TRBV7-2 and J is TRBJ2-7, with D maybe TRBD1 (5 bases). With 5 bases removed from V and 4 bases from J, the gap between germline ends came to 12 bases. The CDR3 has 13 amino acids. Per germline, CDR1 SGHTA and CDR2 FQGNSA. The CDR3 region is CASSVQELYEQYF. CDR3 nucleotides: TGTGCCAGCAGCGTACAGGAACTATACGAGCAGTACTTC.

J is TRBJ2-1 and V is TRBV7-3, with D uncertain. The CDR3 contains 13 residues. From germline, CDR1 is SGHTA and CDR2 FQGTGA. Trimming shortened V by 5 bases and J by 13 bases, and 18 bases separated the two germline ends. Here the CDR3 reads CASSRQTHETQFF. The CDR3 DNA sequence: TGTGCCAGCAGCCGCCAGACCCATGAGACCCAGTTCTTC.

This sequence joins TRBV6-5 and TRBJ2-7; 7 positions agree with TRBD1. V gave up 5 bases and J gave up 2 bases; unmatched junction bases: 6. CDR3 size: 14 residues. The germline V gene has CDR1 MNHEY and CDR2 SVGAGI. The CDR3 sequence is CASSDRVMAYEQYF. CDR3 DNA: TGTGCCAGCAGTGACAGGGTAATGGCCTACGAGCAGTACTTC.

The CDR3 DNA sequence: TGTGCCAGCACCTCACAGGGAACCTACGAGCAGTACTTC. This sequence encodes CASTSQGTYEQYF. J is TRBJ2-7 and V is TRBV7-9; a weak D match, TRBD1 (6 bases). CDR3 length: 13 amino acids. Between the trimmed V and J ends, which lost 7 bases and 2 bases, there was a span of 12 bases. Per germline, CDR1 SEHNR and CDR2 FQNEAQ (reference sequence).

This clonotype occurred a few times. This sequence joins TRBV27 and TRBJ1-5; no reliable D call. The CDR3 sequence is 15 residues long. From germline, CDR1 is MNHEY and CDR2 SMNVEV (reference sequence). V was cut by 4 bases and J by 0 bases, with 10 bases left in between. The CDR3 loop reads CASSSLVTSNQPQHF. CDR3 sequence (DNA): TGTGCCAGCAGTTCCCTCGTCACTAGCAATCAGCCCCAGCATTTT.

This chain joins TRBV7-8 and TRBJ2-7, with 7 positions matching TRBD1. CDR1 and CDR2 (germline): SGHVS, FQNEAQ. V lost 4 bases and J lost 2; bases outside the gene matches: 5. The CDR3 loop spans 14 amino acids. The CDR3 sequence: CASSSGQYTYEQYF. In nucleotides, the CDR3 is TGTGCCAGCAGCTCGGGACAGTACACCTACGAGCAGTACTTC.

V gene TRBV27 combines with J gene TRBJ2-5; D is unresolved. CDR1 is MNHEY, CDR2 SMNVEV, per germline (reference sequence). Trimming left V 6 bases short and J 7 bases short, with 12 bases between. This CDR3 is 12 amino acids long. The CDR3: CASRGPSGTQYF. The CDR3 DNA reads as TGTGCCAGCAGGGGCCCATCGGGGACCCAGTACTTC.

The chain couples TRBV7-8 to TRBJ2-1, with 12 bases fitting TRBD2. This CDR3 contains 16 residues. V shed 5 bases and J 8 bases; nucleotides not matched to a gene: 10. The V gene's germline CDR1 is SGHVS and CDR2 FQNEAQ. DNA of the CDR3: TGTGCCAGCAGCCCGACTAGCGGGGGTGTTATCCATGAGCAGTTCTTC. Protein product: CASSPTSGGVIHEQFF.

This chain uses TRBV7-8 with TRBJ2-3; D is unresolved. Germline CDR1 SGHVS, CDR2 FQNEAQ. V was pared by 5 bases and J by 0 bases, with 12 bases between. There are 15 residues in the CDR3. CDR3 amino acids: CASSVTSVSTDTQYF. The CDR3 DNA follows: TGTGCCAGCAGCGTTACCTCGGTGAGCACAGATACGCAGTATTTT.

The chain's CDR3 is CASSRDEAHPQHF. CDR3 DNA sequence: TGTGCCAGCAGCAGAGATGAAGCGCACCCCCAGCATTTT. V and J are TRBV7-9 and TRBJ1-5; the D is unclear. CDR1 SEHNR and CDR2 FQNEAQ come from the germline V gene (reference sequence). CDR3 length equals 13 residues. Trimming removed 5 bases from V and 10 bases from J, with 15 bases in between.

As DNA, the CDR3 is TGTGCCAGCAGTTTCGGGACCTACAATGAGCAGTACTTC. Translating gives CASSFGTYNEQYF. The chain carries TRBV12-3 or TRBV12-4 and TRBJ2-1, with D perhaps matching TRBD1 or TRBD2 (5 bases each). The assigned J gene may be wrong: the sequence end matches TRBJ2-7 better. This CDR3 region has 13 residues.

This clonotype has just a few counts. This sequence joins TRBV30 and TRBJ2-1; 9 bases align to TRBD2. This CDR3 is 15 amino acids long. The junction had 11 bases not matched to a gene; V was cut back by 4 bases and J by 7 bases. Germline loops: CDR1 GTSNPN, CDR2 SVGIG (reference sequence). This chain's CDR3 is CAWNLGGGGVNEQFF. The CDR3 nucleotides are TGTGCCTGGAACCTGGGGGGCGGGGGGGTGAATGAGCAGTTCTTC.

The chain has TRBV27 and TRBJ2-7; perhaps TRBD1 as D (5 bases). The CDR3 covers 14 residues. V was cut by 3 bases and J by 2 bases, with 11 bases left in between. The germline V gene has CDR1 MNHEY and CDR2 SMNVEV (reference sequence). The chain's CDR3 is CASSFETAPYEQYF. In DNA form, the CDR3 reads TGTGCCAGCAGTTTTGAGACAGCCCCCTACGAGCAGTACTTC.

This sequence joins TRBV6-5 and TRBJ2-4, with unresolved D. V was cut by 6 bases and J by 7 bases, with 13 bases left in between. The CDR3 is 13 residues long. CDR1 MNHEY and CDR2 SVGAGI come from the germline V gene. CDR3 loop: CASRGTAVNIQYF. In nucleotides, the CDR3 is TGTGCCAGCAGGGGAACAGCTGTCAACATTCAGTACTTC.

This clonotype has more than one count but fewer than ten. J is TRBJ2-5 and V is TRBV5-1, with 7 nucleotides matching TRBD1. The J call may be incorrect, as the DNA end agrees better with TRBJ2-7. Germline values: CDR1 SGHRS, CDR2 YFSETQ. There are 14 residues in the CDR3. CDR3 sequence: CASSSTGTVPEQYF. For the CDR3, the DNA is TGCGCCAGCAGCTCGACCGGGACAGTCCCCGAGCAGTACTTC.

The V call is TRBV4-2, the J call TRBJ2-3; D might be TRBD2 (6 bases). V was trimmed by 0 bases and J by 0 bases, leaving 13 bases between them. The CDR3 runs 17 residues. Germline assignment: CDR1 LGHNA and CDR2 YNFKEQ. This CDR3 is CASSQDSGETSTDTQYF. The CDR3 DNA sequence: TGTGCCAGCAGCCAAGATTCGGGGGAAACTAGCACAGATACGCAGTATTTT.

V gene TRBV27 combines with J gene TRBJ1-1, with TRBD1 matching 7 bases. With 6 bases clipped from V and 11 bases from J, the junction kept 12 bases outside the gene matches. The length of the CDR3 is 13 residues. Germline V lookup: CDR1 MNHEY, CDR2 SMNVEV (reference sequence). The CDR3 region is CASSPDRPGWAFF. DNA of the CDR3: TGTGCCAGCAGCCCGGACAGGCCTGGATGGGCTTTCTTT.

This clonotype came up a few times. The genes are TRBV4-1 and TRBJ1-4; maybe TRBD1 (6 bases). The CDR3 contains 15 residues. V was pared by 2 bases and J by 2 bases, with 9 bases between. Germline V gene lookup returns CDR1 MGHRA and CDR2 YSYEKL. In nucleotides, the CDR3 is TGCGCCAGCAGCCAAACAGGGCGGACTAATGAAAAACTGTTTTTT. Amino acid sequence: CASSQTGRTNEKLFF.

J is TRBJ2-5 and V is TRBV19; D might be TRBD2 (6 bases). The CDR3 extends over 14 amino acids. V was clipped by 10 bases and J by 2 bases, with 17 bases between them. The germline V gene has CDR1 LNHDA and CDR2 SQIVND (reference sequence). The chain's CDR3 is CATSLGGAQETQYF. The DNA of the CDR3 is TGTGCCACCTCGTTGGGCGGGGCTCAAGAGACCCAGTACTTC.

V usage is TRBV20-1 and J usage is TRBJ1-1; 9 positions match TRBD1. CDR1 and CDR2 (germline): DFQATT, SNEGSKA (reference sequence). This CDR3 contains 10 residues. V lost 3 bases, J lost 11 bases, and 1 base stayed unmatched. The CDR3 protein is CSASDRGAFF. The CDR3 DNA is TGCAGTGCTAGCGACAGGGGGGCTTTCTTT.

J is TRBJ1-2 and V is TRBV7-2; D might be TRBD1 (6 bases). CDR1 is SGHTA, CDR2 FQGNSA, per germline. Trimming left V 5 bases short and J 6 bases short, with 16 bases between. The CDR3 is 14 amino acids. CDR3 protein: CASSRAQGKDGYTF. Here the CDR3 DNA reads TGTGCCAGCAGCCGTGCTCAGGGGAAAGATGGCTACACCTTC.

This clonotype was counted ten times or more. The chain is built from TRBV20-1 and TRBJ2-1; D possibly uses TRBD1 or TRBD2 (5 bases each). This CDR3 is built from 14 residues. CDR1 and CDR2 (germline): DFQATT, SNEGSKA (reference sequence). Trimming took 3 bases from V and 8 from J, leaving 17 bases between them. The CDR3 nucleotides are TGCAGTGCTAGCCCCCCCGGGGTGGGACATGAGCAGTTCTTC. It translates to CSASPPGVGHEQFF.

The rearrangement uses TRBV10-3 and TRBJ2-3; D is possibly TRBD2 (7 bases). The germline V gene encodes CDR1 ENHRY and CDR2 SYGVKD. The length of the CDR3 is 16 residues. The germline V and J ends were trimmed by 3 bases and 3 bases, with 16 bases remaining between them. CDR3 sequence (DNA): TGTGCCATCAGTGACCGGGGGGCCTCCGGGACAGATACGCAGTATTTT. It encodes CAISDRGASGTDTQYF.

This chain connects TRBV6-2 or TRBV6-3 to TRBJ2-3; D not certain. V was trimmed by 5 bases and J by 3 bases, leaving 12 bases between them. The V gene's germline CDR1 is MNHEY and CDR2 SVGEGT. The CDR3 totals 14 residues. CDR3 in amino acids: CASSALEVTDTQYF. CDR3 in DNA: TGTGCCAGCAGTGCGCTAGAGGTAACAGATACGCAGTATTTT.